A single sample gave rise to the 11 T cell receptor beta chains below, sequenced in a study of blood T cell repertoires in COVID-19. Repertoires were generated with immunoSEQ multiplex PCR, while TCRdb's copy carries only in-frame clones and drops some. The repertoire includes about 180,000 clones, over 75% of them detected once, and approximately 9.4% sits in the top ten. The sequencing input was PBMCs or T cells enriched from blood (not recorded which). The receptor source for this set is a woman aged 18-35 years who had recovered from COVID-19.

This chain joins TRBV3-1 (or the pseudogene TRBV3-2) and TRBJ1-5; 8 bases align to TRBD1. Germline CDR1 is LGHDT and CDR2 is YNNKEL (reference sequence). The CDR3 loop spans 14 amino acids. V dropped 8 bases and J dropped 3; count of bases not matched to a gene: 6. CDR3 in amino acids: CASRRDRINQPQHF. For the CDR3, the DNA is TGTGCCAGCCGGAGGGACAGGATCAATCAGCCCCAGCATTTT.

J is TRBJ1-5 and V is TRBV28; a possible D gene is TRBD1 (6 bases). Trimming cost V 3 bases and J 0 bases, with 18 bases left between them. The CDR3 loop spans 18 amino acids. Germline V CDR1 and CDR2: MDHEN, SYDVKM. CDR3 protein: CASSFSDSLFYSNQPQHF. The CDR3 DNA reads TGTGCCAGCAGTTTCTCGGACAGCCTCTTTTATAGCAATCAGCCCCAGCATTTT.

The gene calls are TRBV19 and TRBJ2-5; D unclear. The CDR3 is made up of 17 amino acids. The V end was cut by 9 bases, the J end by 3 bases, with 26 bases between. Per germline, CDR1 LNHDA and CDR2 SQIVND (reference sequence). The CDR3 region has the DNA TGTGCCAGCCTAATCCCCTTGGTTGGAAGGAGCGAAGAGACCCAGTACTTC. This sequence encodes CASLIPLVGRSEETQYF. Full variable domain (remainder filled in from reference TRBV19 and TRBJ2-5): DGGITQSPKYLFRKEGQNVTLSCEQNLNHDAMYWYRQDPGQGLRLIYYSQIVNDFQKGDIAEGYSVSREKKESFPLTVTSAQKNPTAFYLCASLIPLVGRSEETQYFGPGTRLLVL.

CDR3 residues: CASSLIQGDSNQPQHF. The CDR3 region has the DNA TGTGCCAGCAGCTTAATACAGGGGGATAGCAATCAGCCCCAGCATTTT. The V and J genes are TRBV7-3 and TRBJ1-5, with 8 bases lining up with TRBD1. The CDR3 is 16 amino acids. Trimming took 1 base from V and 0 from J; bases not matched to a gene: 2. The germline V gene encodes CDR1 SGHTA and CDR2 FQGTGA.

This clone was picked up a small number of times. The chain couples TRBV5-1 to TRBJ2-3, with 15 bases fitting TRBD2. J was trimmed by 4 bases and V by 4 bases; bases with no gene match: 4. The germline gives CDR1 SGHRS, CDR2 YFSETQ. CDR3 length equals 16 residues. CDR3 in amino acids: CASSPGLAGGPDTQYF. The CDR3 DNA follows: TGCGCCAGCAGCCCGGGACTAGCGGGAGGACCAGATACGCAGTATTTT.

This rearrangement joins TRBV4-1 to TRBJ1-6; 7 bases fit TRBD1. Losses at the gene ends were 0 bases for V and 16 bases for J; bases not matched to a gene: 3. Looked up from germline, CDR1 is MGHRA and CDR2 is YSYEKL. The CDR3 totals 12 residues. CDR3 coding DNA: TGCGCCAGCAGCCAAGATCGGGACAGACTCCACTTT. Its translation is CASSQDRDRLHF.

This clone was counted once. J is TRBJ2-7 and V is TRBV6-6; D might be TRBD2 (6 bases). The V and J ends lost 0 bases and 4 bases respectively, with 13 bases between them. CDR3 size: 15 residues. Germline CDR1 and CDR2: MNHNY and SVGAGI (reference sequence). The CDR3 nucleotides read TGTGCCAGCAGTTACTCGACGGAGGGTGGGTACGAGCAGTACTTC. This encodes CASSYSTEGGYEQYF.

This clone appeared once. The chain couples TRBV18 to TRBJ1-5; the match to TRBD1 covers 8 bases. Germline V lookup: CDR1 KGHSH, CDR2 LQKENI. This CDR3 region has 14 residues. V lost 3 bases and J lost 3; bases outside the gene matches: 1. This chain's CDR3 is CASSPTGDNQPQHF. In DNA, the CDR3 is TGTGCCAGCTCACCGACAGGGGACAATCAGCCCCAGCATTTT.

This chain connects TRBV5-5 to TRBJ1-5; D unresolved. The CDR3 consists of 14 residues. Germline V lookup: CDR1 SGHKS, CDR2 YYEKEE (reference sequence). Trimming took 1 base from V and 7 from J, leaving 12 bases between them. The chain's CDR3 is CASSLPQDGQPQHF. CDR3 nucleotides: TGTGCCAGCAGCTTGCCCCAGGATGGCCAGCCCCAGCATTTT.

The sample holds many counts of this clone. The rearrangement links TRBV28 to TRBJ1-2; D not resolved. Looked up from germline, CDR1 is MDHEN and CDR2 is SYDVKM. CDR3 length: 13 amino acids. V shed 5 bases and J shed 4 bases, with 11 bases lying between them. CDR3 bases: TGTGCCAGCAGTAAGACGACGGGCTATGGCTACACCTTC. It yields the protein CASSKTTGYGYTF.

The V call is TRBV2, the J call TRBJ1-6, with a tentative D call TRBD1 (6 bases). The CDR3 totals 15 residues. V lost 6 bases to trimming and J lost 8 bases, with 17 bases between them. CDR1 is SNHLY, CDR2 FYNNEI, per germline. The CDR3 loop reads CASRVSGGPDSPLHF. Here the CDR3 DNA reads TGTGCCAGCAGGGTGTCCGGGGGGCCTGATTCACCCCTCCACTTT.